This T cell receptor beta chain was identified during a study of CD8 T cells in Susac syndrome. Study details: Patients with Susac syndrome were therapy-naive, on corticosteroids, or on intravenous immunoglobulin alone at blood draw.

V gave up 6 bases and J gave up 0 bases; unmatched junction bases: 7. The CDR3 has 14 amino acids. The germline gives CDR1 SQVTM, CDR2 ANQGSEA. Sequencing of TCR beta, carried out with a high-throughput approach, was applied to CD8+ and CD4+ T cells from the blood. TEMRA cells were FACS-enriched, unlike CD8+ and CD4+ T cells, which were negatively isolated. An amount of RNA that ranged from roughly 0.45 to 1 ug was reverse transcribed with random hexamers. A single record per CDR3 protein comes from TCRdb applying MiXCR to the immunoSEQ multiplex PCR reads. The table includes 200,000 to 300,000 distinct CDR3 sequences, almost 97% detected once.

The source material was CD4+ T cells from PBMCs. The chain links TRBV29-1 to TRBJ1-2, with TRBD1 matching 7 bases. The sequence was collected from a human donor with Susac syndrome. The DNA for the CDR3 is TGCAGCGTCCCGACAGGGCCAGCTAACTATGGCTACACCTTC. Its protein is CSVPTGPANYGYTF.